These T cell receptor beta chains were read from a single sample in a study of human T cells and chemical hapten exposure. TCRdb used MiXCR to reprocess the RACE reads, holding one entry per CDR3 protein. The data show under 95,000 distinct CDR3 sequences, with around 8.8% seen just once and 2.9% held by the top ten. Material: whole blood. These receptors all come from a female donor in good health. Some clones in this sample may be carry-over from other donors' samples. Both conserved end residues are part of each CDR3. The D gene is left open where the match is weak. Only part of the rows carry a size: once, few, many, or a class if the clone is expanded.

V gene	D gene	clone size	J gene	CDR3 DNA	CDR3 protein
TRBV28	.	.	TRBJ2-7	TGTGCCAGCAGTTTAATACTTGGCAGGGGCAAGTACGAGCAGTACTTC	CASSLILGRGKYEQYF
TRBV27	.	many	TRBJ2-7	TGTGCCAGCAGTACAGGGAGTGAGGAGTACTTC	CASSTGSEEYF
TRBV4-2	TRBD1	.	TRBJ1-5	TGTGCCAGCAGTAGGGACAGGGAGCAGCCCCAGCATTTT	CASSRDREQPQHF
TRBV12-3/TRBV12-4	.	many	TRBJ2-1	TGTGCCAGCACCCTCGGGCAGGGCTACAATGAGCAGTTCTTC	CASTLGQGYNEQFF
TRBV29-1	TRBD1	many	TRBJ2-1	TGCAGCGTTGCGACAGGGGGCTACAATGAGCAGTTCTTC	CSVATGGYNEQFF
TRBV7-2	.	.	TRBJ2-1	TGTGCCAGCAGCTTAGTTCAATACAATGAGCAGTTCTTC	CASSLVQYNEQFF
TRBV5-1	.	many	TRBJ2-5	TGCGCCAGCAATGAAGGTCTGGGAAACCAAGAGACCCAGTACTTC	CASNEGLGNQETQYF
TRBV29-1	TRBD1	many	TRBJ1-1	TGCAGCGTTGAGACAGGGGGGAACACTGAAGCTTTCTTT	CSVETGGNTEAFF
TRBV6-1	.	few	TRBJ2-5	TGTGCCAGCAGTGGAGCGGCCCAAGAGACCCAGTACTTC	CASSGAAQETQYF
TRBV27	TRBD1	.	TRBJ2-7	TGTGCCAGCTACGGACAGGGAGGTTCCTACGAGCAGTACTTC	CASYGQGGSYEQYF
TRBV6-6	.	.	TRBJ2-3	TGTGCCAGCAGTACTCTCACAGATACGCAGTATTTT	CASSTLTDTQYF
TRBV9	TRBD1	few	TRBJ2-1	TGTGCCAGCAGCGTCGGGACAGGGGAATCGAATGAGCAGTTCTTC	CASSVGTGESNEQFF
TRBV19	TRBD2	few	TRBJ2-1	TGTGCCACCTCTGGACTAGCGGGGACGTATGAGCAGTTCTTC	CATSGLAGTYEQFF
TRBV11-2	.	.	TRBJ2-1	TGTGCCAGCAGCTTAGTTAAGGGAGGTGGGAGAAGGGCCTACAATGAGCAGTTCTTC	CASSLVKGGGRRAYNEQFF
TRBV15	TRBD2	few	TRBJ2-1	TGTGCCACCAGCAGAGAGGCGGGAGGGCGACTCAATGAGCAGTTCTTC	CATSREAGGRLNEQFF
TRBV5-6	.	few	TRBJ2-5	TGTGCCAGCAGCTTGAGGAGTTTCGGGGCCGCGCCTAAAGAGACCCAGTACTTC	CASSLRSFGAAPKETQYF
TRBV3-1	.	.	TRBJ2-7	TGTGCCAGCAGCCACCCGGACGGCCTTGCCTACGAGCAGTACTTC	CASSHPDGLAYEQYF
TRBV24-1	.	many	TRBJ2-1	TGTGCCACCAGTGATTTGCGGCCTAACTCCTACAATGAGCAGTTCTTC	CATSDLRPNSYNEQFF
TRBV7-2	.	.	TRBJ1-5	TGTGCCAGCAGTCCTACAGGGTTCAATCAGCCCCAGCATTTT	CASSPTGFNQPQHF
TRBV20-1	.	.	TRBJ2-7	TGCAGTGCTAGGGGACACCAATACGAGCAGTACTTC	CSARGHQYEQYF
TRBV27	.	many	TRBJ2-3	TGTGCCAGCAGTAGGTTCGTTTCAGGGGTGTACACAGATACGCAGTATTTT	CASSRFVSGVYTDTQYF
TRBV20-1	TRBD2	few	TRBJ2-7	TGCAGTGCTAGAGGGACTAGCGGGTTACCCTACGAGCAGTACTTC	CSARGTSGLPYEQYF
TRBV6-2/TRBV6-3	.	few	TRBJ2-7	TGTGCCAGCAGTACCTTCTTGACCGCCTACGAGCAGTACTTC	CASSTFLTAYEQYF
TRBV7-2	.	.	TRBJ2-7	TGTGCCAGCAGCTTAGGGGTGGGAACAACCTACGAGCAGTACTTC	CASSLGVGTTYEQYF